This entry features one TCR beta chain sequence. As yet, its antigen is unknown. The germline CDR1 and CDR2 sequences are DFQATT and SNEGSKA (reference sequence). V shed 5 bases and J shed 5 bases, with 3 bases lying between them. This CDR3 has 9 residues. The sample is drawn from a study of cytomegalovirus exposure and HLA in healthy donors. Study context: Clustering assigned 70% to 90% of the roughly 370 genotyped donors to the Caucasian-associated ancestry cluster. Overall study results and limits: TCR beta V- and J-gene trimming, according to a later analysis, was linked to a missense DCLRE1C variant.

The PCR ran on 60 Vbeta and 13 Jbeta primers. The method was immunoSEQ multiplex PCR; TCRdb's version includes in-frame clones alone and lacks a portion of them. The table lists 70,000 to 90,000 clones, 65% to 80% of them singletons. Donors were nominally healthy when sampled, though unrecorded immune exposures were likely. The sequence came from a man aged 40-55 years in good health and CMV-seropositive. The specimen was PBMCs. The chain carries TRBV20-1 and TRBJ2-5; the D is unclear. The CDR3 protein is CSAAETQYF. The CDR3 nucleotides read TGCAGTGCTGCGGAGACCCAGTACTTC.